This T cell receptor (beta chain) was observed in a study of blood T cells in healthy people across ages. On the study more broadly: Template-switching capture recovered about one barcoded beta molecule per two T cells.

Remarks on this clonotype: Its specificity is unknown.

Through a sample-barcoded 5' primer and a J-beta primer mix, a second PCR was run for roughly 6 to 12 cycles. TCRdb called the 5' RACE reads again in MiXCR, with one record for every CDR3 protein. The sample gives around 800,000 distinct CDR3 sequences, around a quarter of which show up once; 3% is in the top ten. Study findings and constraints: Correlation between TCR beta diversity and naive T cell percentage was strong.

Each sample provided at least 6 micrograms of extracted total RNA. A further study also used this sample, focusing on T cells of mothers and their children. That publication notes: The yield was over 9.5 million TCR beta CDR3 reads from each mother and a few million from each child.

Sequenced sample: blood. The clonotype comes from a boy under 18 in good health.

As DNA, the CDR3 is TGTGCCAGCAGCCTCAGAGGGTTCGATCAGCCCCAGCATTTT. Encoded protein: CASSLRGFDQPQHF. The chain couples TRBV5-5 to TRBJ1-5; no definite D call. The CDR3 runs to 14 residues. The germline V gene encodes CDR1 SGHKS and CDR2 YYEKEE (reference sequence). Between the trimmed V and J ends, which lost 4 bases and 5 bases, there was a span of 13 bases. The whole variable domain, remainder taken from reference TRBV5-5 and TRBJ1-5, is DAGVTQSPTHLIKTRGQQVTLRCSPISGHKSVSWYQQVLGQGPQFIFQYYEKEERGRGNFPDRFSARQFPNYSSELNVNALLLGDSALYLCASSLRGFDQPQHFGDGTRLSIL.